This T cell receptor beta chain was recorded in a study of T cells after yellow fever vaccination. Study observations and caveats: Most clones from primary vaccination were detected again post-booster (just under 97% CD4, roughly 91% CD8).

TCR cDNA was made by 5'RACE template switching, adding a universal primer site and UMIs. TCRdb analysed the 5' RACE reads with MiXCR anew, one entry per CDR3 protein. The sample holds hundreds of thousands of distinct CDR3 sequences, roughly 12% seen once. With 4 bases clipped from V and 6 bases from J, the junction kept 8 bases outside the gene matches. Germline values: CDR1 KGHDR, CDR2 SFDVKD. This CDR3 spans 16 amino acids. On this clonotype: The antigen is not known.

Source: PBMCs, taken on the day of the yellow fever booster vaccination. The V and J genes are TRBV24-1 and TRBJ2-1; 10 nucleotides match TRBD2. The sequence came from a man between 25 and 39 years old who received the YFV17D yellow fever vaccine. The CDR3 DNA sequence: TGTGCCACCAGTGACCCTAGCGGGAGTAAGGGCAATGAGCAGTTCTTC. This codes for CATSDPSGSKGNEQFF.